This T cell receptor beta chain comes out of a study of cytomegalovirus exposure and HLA in healthy donors. PCR involved 60 Vbeta and 13 Jbeta primers. In the authors' methods: An analysis that came later counted 80 million or so unique TCR beta chains, around 12 million shared. Generated by immunoSEQ multiplex PCR, the TCRdb table keeps only in-frame clones and is missing some. Clone size and V and J calls were adopted from that table, with D and trimming inferred from the DNA. There are 36,000 or so clones in the sample; 65% to 90% occur only once, and less than 4.5% lies in the top ten. General study findings and limits: Many donors shared some public TCRs, even though most TCR sequences were rare. Researchers counted around 150 TCR beta chains as cytomegalovirus-associated.

Between the trimmed V and J ends, which lost 4 bases and 0 bases, there was a span of 10 bases. This CDR3 has 15 residues. CDR1 LNHNV and CDR2 YYDKDF come from the germline V gene (reference sequence). Turning to this clone: Its matching antigen is unknown.

This chain uses TRBV15 with TRBJ1-3, with D possibly matching TRBD1 (5 bases). The sequencing sample was made of PBMCs. This TCR derives from a woman aged 18 to 35 in good health and CMV-seronegative. CDR3 region: CATSTAGGSGNTIYF. The CDR3 DNA follows: TGTGCCACCAGCACTGCCGGGGGCTCTGGAAACACCATATATTTT.